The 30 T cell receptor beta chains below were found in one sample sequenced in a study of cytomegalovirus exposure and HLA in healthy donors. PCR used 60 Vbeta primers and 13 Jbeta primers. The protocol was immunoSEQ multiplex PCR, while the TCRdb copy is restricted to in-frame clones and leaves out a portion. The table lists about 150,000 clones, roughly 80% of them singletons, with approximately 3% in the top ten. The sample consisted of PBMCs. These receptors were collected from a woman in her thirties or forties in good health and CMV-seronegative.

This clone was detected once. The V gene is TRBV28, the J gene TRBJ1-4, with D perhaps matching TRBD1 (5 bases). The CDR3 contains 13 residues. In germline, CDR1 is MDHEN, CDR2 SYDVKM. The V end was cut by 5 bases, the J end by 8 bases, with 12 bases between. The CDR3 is CASSSTQGEKLFF. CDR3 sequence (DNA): TGTGCCAGCAGTAGTACGCAGGGAGAAAAACTGTTTTTT.

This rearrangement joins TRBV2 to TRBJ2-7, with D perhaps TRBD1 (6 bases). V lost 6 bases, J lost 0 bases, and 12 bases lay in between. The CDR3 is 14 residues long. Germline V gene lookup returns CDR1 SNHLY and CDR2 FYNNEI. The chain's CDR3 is CASSRTVNSYEQYF. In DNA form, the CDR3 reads TGTGCCAGCAGCCGGACAGTTAACTCCTACGAGCAGTACTTC.

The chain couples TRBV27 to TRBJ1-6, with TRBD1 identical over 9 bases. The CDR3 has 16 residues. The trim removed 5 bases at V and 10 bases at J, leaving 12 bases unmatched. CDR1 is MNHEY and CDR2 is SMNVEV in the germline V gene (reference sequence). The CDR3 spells CASSPRDRELNSPLHF. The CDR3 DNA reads TGTGCCAGCAGTCCCCGGGACAGGGAATTAAACTCACCCCTCCACTTT.

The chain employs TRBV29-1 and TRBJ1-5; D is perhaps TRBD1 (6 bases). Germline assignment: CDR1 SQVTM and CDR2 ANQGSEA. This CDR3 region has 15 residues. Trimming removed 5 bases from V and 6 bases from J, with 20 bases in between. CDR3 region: CSVRFAGRGPQPQHF. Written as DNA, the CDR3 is TGCAGCGTTCGATTTGCGGGCAGGGGTCCTCAGCCCCAGCATTTT.

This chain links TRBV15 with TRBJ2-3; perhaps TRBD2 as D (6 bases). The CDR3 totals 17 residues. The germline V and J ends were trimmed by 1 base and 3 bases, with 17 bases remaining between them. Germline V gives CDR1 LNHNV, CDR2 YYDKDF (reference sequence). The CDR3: CATSRGYRGAGTDTQYF. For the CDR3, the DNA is TGTGCCACCAGCAGAGGGTATCGCGGGGCAGGGACAGATACGCAGTATTTT.

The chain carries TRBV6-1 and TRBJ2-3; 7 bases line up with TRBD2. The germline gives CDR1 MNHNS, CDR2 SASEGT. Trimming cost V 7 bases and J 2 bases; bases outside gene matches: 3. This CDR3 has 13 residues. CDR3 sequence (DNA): TGTGCCAGCAAAGCGGGGACCACAGATACGCAGTATTTT. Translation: CASKAGTTDTQYF.

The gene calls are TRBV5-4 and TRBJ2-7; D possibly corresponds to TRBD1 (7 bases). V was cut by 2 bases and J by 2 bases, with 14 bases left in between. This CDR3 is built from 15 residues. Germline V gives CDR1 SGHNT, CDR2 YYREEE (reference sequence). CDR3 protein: CASSLGGGLAYEQYF. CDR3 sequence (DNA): TGTGCCAGCAGCTTAGGAGGGGGCCTCGCCTACGAGCAGTACTTC.

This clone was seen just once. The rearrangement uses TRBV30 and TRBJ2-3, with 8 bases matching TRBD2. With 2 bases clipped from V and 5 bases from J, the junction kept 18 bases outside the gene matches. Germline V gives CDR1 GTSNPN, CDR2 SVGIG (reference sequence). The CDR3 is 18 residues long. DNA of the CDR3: TGTGCCTGGAGTTCCAACTTTGGGACTAGTGCTTGGATAGATACGCAGTATTTT. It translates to CAWSSNFGTSAWIDTQYF.

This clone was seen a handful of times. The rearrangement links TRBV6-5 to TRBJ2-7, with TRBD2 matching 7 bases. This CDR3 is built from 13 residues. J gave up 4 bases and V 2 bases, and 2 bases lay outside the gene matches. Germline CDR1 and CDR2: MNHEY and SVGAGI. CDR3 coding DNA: TGTGCCAGCAGTTACCGGCGGGGGTACGAGCAGTACTTC. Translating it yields CASSYRRGYEQYF.

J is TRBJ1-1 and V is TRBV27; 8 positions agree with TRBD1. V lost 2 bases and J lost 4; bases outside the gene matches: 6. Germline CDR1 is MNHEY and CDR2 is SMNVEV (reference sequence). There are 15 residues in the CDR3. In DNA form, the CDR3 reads TGTGCCAGCAGTTTAAGGACAGGGCGGATCACTGAAGCTTTCTTT. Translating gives CASSLRTGRITEAFF.

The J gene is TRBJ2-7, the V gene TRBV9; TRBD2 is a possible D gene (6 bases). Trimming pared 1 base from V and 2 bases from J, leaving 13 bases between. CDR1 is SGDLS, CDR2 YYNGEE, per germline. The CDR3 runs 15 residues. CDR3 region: CASSVSGTQPYEQYF. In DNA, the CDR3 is TGTGCCAGCAGCGTATCCGGGACTCAACCCTACGAGCAGTACTTC.

The CDR3 region is CASSSDGEGTQYF. The CDR3 coding sequence is TGTGCCAGCAGCTCCGACGGGGAAGGGACCCAGTACTTC. The V and J genes are TRBV7-8 and TRBJ2-5; D may be TRBD2 (5 bases). The V and J ends lost 4 bases and 7 bases respectively, with 13 bases between them. From germline, CDR1 is SGHVS and CDR2 FQNEAQ. The CDR3 has 13 residues.

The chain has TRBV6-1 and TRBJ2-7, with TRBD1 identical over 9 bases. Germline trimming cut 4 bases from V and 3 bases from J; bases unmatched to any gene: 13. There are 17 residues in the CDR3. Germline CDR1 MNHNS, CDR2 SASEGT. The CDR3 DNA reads TGTGCCAGCAGTGGAAGACAGGGGGTGTTTTATAACTACGAGCAGTACTTC. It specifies CASSGRQGVFYNYEQYF.

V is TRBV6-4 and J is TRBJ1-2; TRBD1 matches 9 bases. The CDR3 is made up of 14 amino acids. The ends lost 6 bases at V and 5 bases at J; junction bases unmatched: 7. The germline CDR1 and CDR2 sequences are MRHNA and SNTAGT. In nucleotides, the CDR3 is TGTGCCAGCAGAAAGGACAGGGGAGATTATGGCTACACCTTC. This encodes CASRKDRGDYGYTF.

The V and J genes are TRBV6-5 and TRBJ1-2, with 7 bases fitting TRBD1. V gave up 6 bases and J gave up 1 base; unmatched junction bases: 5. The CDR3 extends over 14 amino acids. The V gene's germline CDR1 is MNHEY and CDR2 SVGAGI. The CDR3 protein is CASSIQGVNYGYTF. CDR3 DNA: TGTGCCAGCAGCATTCAGGGGGTTAACTATGGCTACACCTTC.

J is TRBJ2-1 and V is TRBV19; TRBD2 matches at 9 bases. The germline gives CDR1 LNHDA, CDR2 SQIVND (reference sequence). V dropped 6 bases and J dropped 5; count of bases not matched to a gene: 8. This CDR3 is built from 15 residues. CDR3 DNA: TGTGCCAGTAGAAGGTCGGGACTAGCTGACAATGAGCAGTTCTTC. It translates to CASRRSGLADNEQFF.

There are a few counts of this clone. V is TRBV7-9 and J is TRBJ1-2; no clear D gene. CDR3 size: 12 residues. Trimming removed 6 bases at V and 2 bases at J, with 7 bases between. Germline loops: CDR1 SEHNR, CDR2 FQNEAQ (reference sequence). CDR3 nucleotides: TGTGCCAGCAGTTCTGTAAACTATGGCTACACCTTC. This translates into CASSSVNYGYTF. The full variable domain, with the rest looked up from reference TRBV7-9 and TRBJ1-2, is DTGVSQNPRHKITKRGQNVTFRCDPISEHNRLYWYRQTLGQGPEFLTYFQNEAQLEKSRLLSDRFSAERPKGSFSTLEIQRTEQGDSAMYLCASSSVNYGYTFGSGTRLTVV.

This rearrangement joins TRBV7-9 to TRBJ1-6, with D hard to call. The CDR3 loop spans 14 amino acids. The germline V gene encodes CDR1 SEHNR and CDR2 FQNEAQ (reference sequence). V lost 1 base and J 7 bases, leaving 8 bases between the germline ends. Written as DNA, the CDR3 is TGTGCCAGCAGCTTAGACAGTTTGAATTCACCCCTCCACTTT. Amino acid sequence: CASSLDSLNSPLHF.

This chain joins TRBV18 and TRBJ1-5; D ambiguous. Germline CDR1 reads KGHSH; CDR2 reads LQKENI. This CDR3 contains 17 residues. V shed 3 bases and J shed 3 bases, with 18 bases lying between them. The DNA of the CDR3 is TGTGCCAGCTCACCGAACCCCCGGGAGATACACAATCAGCCCCAGCATTTT. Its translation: CASSPNPREIHNQPQHF. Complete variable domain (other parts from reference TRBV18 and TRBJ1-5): NAGVMQNPRHLVRRRGQEARLRCSPMKGHSHVYWYRQLPEEGLKFMVYLQKENIIDESGMPKERFSAEFPKEGPSILRIQQVVRGDSAAYFCASSPNPREIHNQPQHFGDGTRLSIL.

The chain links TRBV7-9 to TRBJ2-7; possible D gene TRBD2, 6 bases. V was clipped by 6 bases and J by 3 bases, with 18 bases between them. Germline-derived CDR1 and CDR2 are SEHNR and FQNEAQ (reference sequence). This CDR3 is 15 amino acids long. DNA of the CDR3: TGTGCCAGCAGTCCTCCCGGAGGGCGAAACTACGAGCAGTACTTC. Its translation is CASSPPGGRNYEQYF.

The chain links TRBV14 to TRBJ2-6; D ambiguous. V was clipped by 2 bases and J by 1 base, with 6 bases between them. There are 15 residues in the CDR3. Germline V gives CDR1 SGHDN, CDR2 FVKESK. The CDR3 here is CASSQTESGANVLTF. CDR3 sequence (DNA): TGTGCCAGCAGCCAAACAGAATCTGGGGCCAACGTCCTGACTTTC.

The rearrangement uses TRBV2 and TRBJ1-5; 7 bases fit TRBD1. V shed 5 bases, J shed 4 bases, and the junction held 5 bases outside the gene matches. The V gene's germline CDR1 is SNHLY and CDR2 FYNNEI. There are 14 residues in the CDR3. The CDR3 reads CASSMDRRNQPQHF. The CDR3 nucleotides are TGTGCCAGCAGTATGGACAGGAGGAATCAGCCCCAGCATTTT.

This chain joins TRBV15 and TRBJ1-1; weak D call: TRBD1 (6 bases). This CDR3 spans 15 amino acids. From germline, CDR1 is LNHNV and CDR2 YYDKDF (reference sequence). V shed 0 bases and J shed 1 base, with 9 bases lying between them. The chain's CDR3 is CATSRDIQGNTEAFF. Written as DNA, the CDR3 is TGTGCCACCAGCAGAGACATACAGGGGAACACTGAAGCTTTCTTT.

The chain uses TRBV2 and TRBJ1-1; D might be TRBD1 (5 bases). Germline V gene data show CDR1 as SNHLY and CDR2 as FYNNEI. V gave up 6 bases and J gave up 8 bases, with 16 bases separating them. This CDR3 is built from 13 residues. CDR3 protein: CASRQGGSGEAFF. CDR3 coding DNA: TGTGCCAGCAGGCAGGGAGGTTCGGGCGAAGCTTTCTTT.

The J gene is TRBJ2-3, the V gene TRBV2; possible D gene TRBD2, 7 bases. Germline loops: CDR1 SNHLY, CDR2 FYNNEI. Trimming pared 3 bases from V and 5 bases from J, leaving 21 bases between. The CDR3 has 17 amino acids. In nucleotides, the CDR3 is TGTGCCAGCAGTGATATCGGGGGGCGCCGAGTTATAGATACGCAGTATTTT. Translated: CASSDIGGRRVIDTQYF.

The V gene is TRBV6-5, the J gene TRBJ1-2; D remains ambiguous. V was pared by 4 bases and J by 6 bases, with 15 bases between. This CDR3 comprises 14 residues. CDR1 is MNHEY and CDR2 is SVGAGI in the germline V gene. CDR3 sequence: CASSLGLLVDGYTF. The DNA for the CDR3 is TGTGCCAGCAGTTTGGGCCTTTTGGTAGATGGCTACACCTTC.

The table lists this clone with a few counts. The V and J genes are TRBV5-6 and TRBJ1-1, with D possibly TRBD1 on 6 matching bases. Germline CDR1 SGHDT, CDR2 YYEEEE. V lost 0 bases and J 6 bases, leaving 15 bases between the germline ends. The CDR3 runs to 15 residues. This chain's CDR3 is CASSLEGTYHPEAFF. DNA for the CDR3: TGTGCCAGCAGCTTGGAAGGGACATACCACCCTGAAGCTTTCTTT.

The CDR3 loop is CASSLGGGRGTEAFF. CDR3 in DNA: TGTGCCAGCAGCTTAGGGGGGGGAAGGGGCACTGAAGCTTTCTTT. The gene calls are TRBV13 and TRBJ1-1, with a weak D call TRBD1 (5 bases). The ends were cut back, 0 bases at V and 4 bases at J, with 12 bases in the middle. The CDR3 length is 15 residues. Germline CDR1 is PRHDT and CDR2 is FYEKMQ (reference sequence). The variable domain in full, with the rest retrieved from reference TRBV13 and TRBJ1-1, is AAGVIQSPRHLIKEKRETATLKCYPIPRHDTVYWYQQGPGQDPQFLISFYEKMQSDKGSIPDRFSAQQFSDYHSELNMSSLELGDSALYFCASSLGGGRGTEAFFGQGTRLTVV.

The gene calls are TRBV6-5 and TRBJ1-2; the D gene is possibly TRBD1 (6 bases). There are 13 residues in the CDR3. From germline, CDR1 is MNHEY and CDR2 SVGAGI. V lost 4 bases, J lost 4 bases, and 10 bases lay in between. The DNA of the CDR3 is TGTGCCAGCAGTTCTGGACAGTTCTATGGCTACACCTTC. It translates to CASSSGQFYGYTF.

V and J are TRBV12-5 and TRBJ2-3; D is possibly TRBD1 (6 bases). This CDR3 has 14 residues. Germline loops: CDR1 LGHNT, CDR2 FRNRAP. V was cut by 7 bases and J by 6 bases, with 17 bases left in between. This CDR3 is CASADPGVGDTQYF. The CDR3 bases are TGTGCTAGTGCCGACCCAGGGGTGGGGGATACGCAGTATTTT.